This TCR beta chain was sequenced during a study of cytomegalovirus exposure and HLA in healthy donors. Regarding donors, all were healthy bone marrow donors. This CDR3 is built from 13 residues. The V gene end was trimmed by 10 bases and the J gene end by 1 base; junction bases not matched to a gene: 4. Per germline, CDR1 MNHNS and CDR2 SASEGT. Vbeta (60) and Jbeta (13) primers were used in the PCR. Produced via immunoSEQ multiplex PCR; TCRdb's table is partial and in-frame only. This repertoire shows roughly 150,000 clones, 68% found once; its top ten account for roughly 4.7%. The sequence was collected from a man between 60 and 75 years old in good health and CMV-seronegative. The sequenced sample consisted of PBMCs. The rearrangement joins TRBV6-1 to TRBJ2-7; 10 bases agree with TRBD1. The CDR3, as DNA: TGTGCCATCGGACAGGGGGTTTCCTACGAGCAGTACTTC. This translates into CAIGQGVSYEQYF.